What follows are 28 T cell receptor beta chains derived from one specimen sequenced in a study of identical twins. TCRdb re-analysed the 5' RACE reads in MiXCR, keeping a single row per CDR3 protein. The data contain some 900,000 distinct CDR3 sequences, approximately 13% of them singletons. These same data were also listed under a study on yellow fever vaccine responses in identical twins.

The sequenced sample was PBMCs. These receptors were taken from a woman under 30 in good health.

The count of this clonotype is one. V usage is TRBV7-2 and J usage is TRBJ2-1; 9 bases match TRBD1. Germline values: CDR1 SGHTA, CDR2 FQGNSA. The CDR3 runs to 16 residues. The V segment lost 1 base and the J segment 5 bases; nucleotides outside the gene matches: 6. The CDR3 protein is CASSLGDRDLNNEQFF. In DNA, the CDR3 is TGTGCCAGCAGCTTAGGGGACAGGGATCTCAACAATGAGCAGTTCTTC.

This clonotype was detected only a few times. The chain uses TRBV7-9 and TRBJ2-7; 9 positions match TRBD2. The CDR3 totals 15 residues. The V gene end was trimmed by 8 bases and the J gene end by 5 bases; junction bases not matched to a gene: 13. In germline, CDR1 is SEHNR, CDR2 FQNEAQ (reference sequence). CDR3 protein: CASAKGGTSTHEQYF. The CDR3, as DNA: TGTGCCAGCGCAAAAGGTGGGACTAGCACCCACGAGCAGTACTTC. The full variable domain, rest sourced from reference TRBV7-9 and TRBJ2-7, is DTGVSQNPRHKITKRGQNVTFRCDPISEHNRLYWYRQTLGQGPEFLTYFQNEAQLEKSRLLSDRFSAERPKGSFSTLEIQRTEQGDSAMYLCASAKGGTSTHEQYFGPGTRLTVT.

On this clonotype itself: At one end, the junction sequence differs from germline, possibly due to a read error. The chain joins TRBV10-3 to TRBJ2-1; D is unclear. The CDR3 is made up of 13 amino acids. CDR1 ENHRY and CDR2 SYGVKD come from the germline V gene. The chain's CDR3 is CAISEASYNEKFF. Written as DNA, the CDR3 is TGTGCCATCAGTGAAGCCAGTTACAATGAGAAGTTCTTC.

This clonotype was seen only a few times. J is TRBJ1-6 and V is TRBV12-3 or TRBV12-4; possible D gene TRBD1, 5 bases. With 1 base removed from V and 14 bases from J, the gap between germline ends came to 9 bases. This CDR3 comprises 12 residues. In DNA form, the CDR3 reads TGTGCCAGCAGTTTAGGAGGGACGGCCCTCCACTTT. Residues: CASSLGGTALHF.

This clonotype showed up just a few times. The chain combines TRBV12-3 or TRBV12-4 with TRBJ2-7; no clear D. This CDR3 region has 11 residues. V was cut by 6 bases and J by 7 bases, with 10 bases left in between. The CDR3 DNA sequence: TGTGCCAGCAGGTATAGCCGGGAGCAGTACTTC. Amino acids: CASRYSREQYF.

The chain uses TRBV20-1 and TRBJ2-4, with D tentatively TRBD1 (5 bases). Germline V gene lookup returns CDR1 DFQATT and CDR2 SNEGSKA (reference sequence). Trimming took off 4 bases at V and 0 bases at J, with 10 bases between the two ends. The CDR3 covers 14 residues. The CDR3 DNA follows: TGCAGTGCTACCGACAGCTTAGCCAAAAACATTCAGTACTTC. Its protein is CSATDSLAKNIQYF.

In its sample, this clonotype was seen many times. The chain links TRBV5-6 to TRBJ2-3; 8 bases map to TRBD2. In germline, CDR1 is SGHDT, CDR2 YYEEEE. The CDR3 runs 16 residues. The V segment lost 4 bases and the J segment 5 bases; nucleotides outside the gene matches: 12. CDR3 bases: TGTGCCAGCAGCACTCAGCGGGGGCCAGTGGAAGATACGCAGTATTTT. Its protein product is CASSTQRGPVEDTQYF.

This clonotype occurred a few times. The chain employs TRBV12-3 or TRBV12-4 and TRBJ1-1; no clear D. Trimming took off 3 bases at V and 13 bases at J, with 15 bases between the two ends. This CDR3 comprises 12 residues. DNA of the CDR3: TGTGCCAGCAGTTTCTCAGACGGGAACTTTTTCTTT. As protein: CASSFSDGNFFF.

This clonotype has more than one count but fewer than ten. The chain is built from TRBV7-9 and TRBJ2-2; maybe TRBD1 (5 bases). CDR1 and CDR2 (germline): SEHNR, FQNEAQ (reference sequence). This CDR3 region has 14 residues. The V end was cut by 0 bases, the J end by 6 bases, with 8 bases between. This CDR3 is CASSLARGAGELFF. The CDR3 bases are TGTGCCAGCAGCTTAGCAAGGGGTGCCGGGGAGCTGTTTTTT.

This clonotype was seen a few times. The chain employs TRBV29-1 and TRBJ2-5, with D hard to call. CDR1 is SQVTM, CDR2 ANQGSEA, per germline. With 3 bases removed from V and 7 bases from J, the gap between germline ends came to 15 bases. The CDR3 has 13 amino acids. As DNA, the CDR3 is TGCAGCGTTGAGGGTTTAACTTGGCGGACCCAGTACTTC. This sequence encodes CSVEGLTWRTQYF.

This clonotype was counted at least ten times. The chain uses TRBV11-2 and TRBJ2-1; 10 bases map to TRBD2. The CDR3 extends over 14 amino acids. Germline V gives CDR1 SGHAT, CDR2 FQNNGV. V dropped 5 bases and J dropped 10; count of bases not matched to a gene: 8. The CDR3 loop is CASSPGLAGVEQFF. The CDR3 DNA reads as TGTGCCAGCAGCCCCGGGCTAGCGGGGGTCGAGCAGTTCTTC.

In this sample, this clonotype turned up many times. The V gene is TRBV5-6, the J gene TRBJ2-1; 9 nucleotides align to TRBD1. Germline values: CDR1 SGHDT, CDR2 YYEEEE. V shed 4 bases, J shed 7 bases, and the junction held 3 bases outside the gene matches. CDR3 length: 13 residues. This CDR3 is CASSQQGANEQFF. CDR3 bases: TGTGCCAGCAGCCAACAGGGGGCGAATGAGCAGTTCTTC.

This clonotype was counted a few times. The chain uses TRBV4-1 and TRBJ2-2, with TRBD2 matching over 9 bases. CDR1 MGHRA and CDR2 YSYEKL come from the germline V gene. The CDR3 contains 14 residues. V trimming: 5 bases; J trimming: 5 bases; junction bases outside the gene matches: 3. The CDR3, as DNA: TGCGCCAGCAGCGGGACTAGCAAAACCGGGGAGCTGTTTTTT. As protein: CASSGTSKTGELFF.

V gene TRBV2 combines with J gene TRBJ1-1; tentative D call: TRBD1 (6 bases). Trimming stripped 5 bases from V and 3 bases from J, with 13 bases between. This CDR3 spans 14 amino acids. Per germline, CDR1 SNHLY and CDR2 FYNNEI. The CDR3 loop reads CASSWPGEDTEAFF. The CDR3 nucleotides are TGTGCCAGCAGTTGGCCAGGGGAGGACACTGAAGCTTTCTTT.

The rearrangement uses TRBV20-1 and TRBJ2-3; TRBD2 agrees at 9 bases. V dropped 4 bases and J dropped 7; count of bases not matched to a gene: 9. CDR1 is DFQATT, CDR2 SNEGSKA, per germline (reference sequence). The CDR3 runs to 14 residues. CDR3 loop: CSATLAGVPNTQYF. In DNA, the CDR3 is TGCAGTGCTACCTTAGCGGGAGTCCCCAATACGCAGTATTTT.

This clonotype was observed a few times. This chain joins TRBV12-3 or TRBV12-4 and TRBJ2-7; D is uncertain. The length of the CDR3 is 13 residues. Trimming left V 4 bases short and J 0 bases short, with 7 bases between. The CDR3 bases are TGTGCCAGCAGTTACCAAGGCTCCTACGAGCAGTACTTC. Protein sequence: CASSYQGSYEQYF.

This clonotype occurred a few times. This chain connects TRBV3-1 to TRBJ1-2; D is unresolved. Germline V gene sequence: CDR1 LGHDT, CDR2 YNNKEL (reference sequence). Trimming took 1 base from V and 2 from J, leaving 11 bases between them. The CDR3 sequence is 15 residues long. This CDR3 is CASSQVGSKNYGYTF. CDR3 sequence (DNA): TGTGCCAGCAGCCAAGTCGGCAGCAAAAACTATGGCTACACCTTC.

This clonotype was seen a handful of times. The chain employs TRBV6-1 and TRBJ1-1; the D gene is possibly TRBD1 (6 bases). Trimming shortened V by 6 bases and J by 1 base, and 9 bases separated the two germline ends. Germline lookup yields CDR1 MNHNS and CDR2 SASEGT. The CDR3 extends over 13 amino acids. In DNA form, the CDR3 reads TGTGCCAGCAGATTGGACAGGAACACTGAAGCTTTCTTT. Encoded protein: CASRLDRNTEAFF.

The V and J genes are TRBV7-9 and TRBJ2-7; D gene ambiguous. The V end lost 5 bases, the J end lost 6 bases, and 8 bases lay between the germline ends. CDR1 and CDR2 (germline): SEHNR, FQNEAQ (reference sequence). This CDR3 is built from 11 residues. This chain's CDR3 is CASSKRTEQYF. DNA for the CDR3: TGTGCCAGCAGCAAACGTACCGAGCAGTACTTC.

V and J are TRBV6-5 and TRBJ1-1, with D unclear. CDR3 length equals 13 residues. The germline V gene has CDR1 MNHEY and CDR2 SVGAGI. Trimming pared 0 bases from V and 10 bases from J, leaving 12 bases between. CDR3 nucleotide sequence: TGTGCCAGCAGTTACTCGAAAGGGAAAACAGCTTTCTTT. Its protein product is CASSYSKGKTAFF.

This clonotype was picked up a small number of times. The chain carries TRBV20-1 and TRBJ1-4; a possible D gene is TRBD1 (6 bases). The length of the CDR3 is 14 residues. The germline gives CDR1 DFQATT, CDR2 SNEGSKA (reference sequence). Trimming removed 3 bases at V and 6 bases at J, with 14 bases between. The CDR3 coding sequence is TGCAGTGCTAGGGAAACAGGGTCCCATGAAAAACTGTTTTTT. The encoded protein is CSARETGSHEKLFF.

This clonotype turned up a few times. The chain is built from TRBV29-1 and TRBJ2-1; 11 bases line up with TRBD2. Trimming cost V 0 bases and J 4 bases; bases outside gene matches: 14. The CDR3 sequence is 19 residues long. Germline lookup yields CDR1 SQVTM and CDR2 ANQGSEA. CDR3 region: CSVEDPASGRRGGYNEQFF. The CDR3 DNA follows: TGCAGCGTTGAAGATCCGGCTAGCGGGAGGAGGGGGGGGTACAATGAGCAGTTCTTC.

This clonotype was counted between two and nine times. The chain couples TRBV4-1 to TRBJ2-6; no firm D call. With 1 base removed from V and 2 bases from J, the gap between germline ends came to 12 bases. This CDR3 spans 17 amino acids. Looked up from germline, CDR1 is MGHRA and CDR2 is YSYEKL. The CDR3 sequence is CASSQGPELAGANVLTF. In nucleotides, the CDR3 is TGCGCCAGCAGCCAAGGTCCGGAGTTAGCTGGGGCCAACGTCCTGACTTTC.

The CDR3 reads CASMVWENTGELFF. CDR3 nucleotides: TGTGCCAGCATGGTGTGGGAGAACACCGGGGAGCTGTTTTTT. This chain uses TRBV2 with TRBJ2-2, with no clear D. The CDR3 spans 14 residues. The V and J ends lost 7 bases and 1 base respectively, with 10 bases between them. Germline values: CDR1 SNHLY, CDR2 FYNNEI.

The V and J genes are TRBV27 and TRBJ2-7; 7 bases map to TRBD2. This CDR3 has 14 residues. Germline CDR1 MNHEY, CDR2 SMNVEV (reference sequence). With V trimmed by 4 bases and J by 4 bases, 7 bases remained unmatched. The CDR3 loop reads CASSSSGGGYEQYV. The CDR3 coding sequence is TGTGCCAGCAGTTCGTCCGGCGGGGGATACGAGCAGTACGTC.

This clonotype has at least ten counts. The rearrangement uses TRBV6-5 and TRBJ1-5, with D possibly matching TRBD1 (5 bases). This CDR3 is built from 18 residues. The germline CDR1 and CDR2 sequences are MNHEY and SVGAGI. Trimming cost V 3 bases and J 2 bases, with 20 bases left between them. CDR3 residues: CASSYYIPGTFGNQPQHF. The CDR3 DNA follows: TGTGCCAGCAGTTATTACATACCGGGGACCTTCGGCAATCAGCCCCAGCATTTT.

This clonotype was detected a few times. The chain carries TRBV6-5 and TRBJ2-3; 9 nucleotides match TRBD2. Trimming cost V 0 bases and J 4 bases; bases outside gene matches: 5. Germline CDR1 is MNHEY and CDR2 is SVGAGI. The CDR3 length is 16 residues. The CDR3 DNA reads TGTGCCAGCAGTTACTCGAGGGGACTAGCCTCAGATACGCAGTATTTT. Its translation: CASSYSRGLASDTQYF.

The chain recombines TRBV20-1 with TRBJ2-5; D may match TRBD1 or TRBD2 (6 bases each). There are 16 residues in the CDR3. Germline values: CDR1 DFQATT, CDR2 SNEGSKA (reference sequence). Trimming pared 3 bases from V and 1 base from J, leaving 18 bases between. Here the CDR3 reads CSASLGGAPAQETQYF. Written as DNA, the CDR3 is TGCAGTGCTAGTCTGGGGGGCGCACCTGCCCAAGAGACCCAGTACTTC.